This paragraph reports one TCR beta chain. This clone is a singleton in its sample. The specificity of this receptor is unknown. The input lacks base qualities; no much larger clone sits a single base away. A control cohort of 11 patients who had been given myeloablative marrow transplants with methotrexate plus a calcineurin inhibitor was sampled 1 year after transplant. Peripheral blood and bone marrow mononuclear cells were isolated by Ficoll-Hypaque density centrifugation and cryopreserved. Genomic DNA was used for TRB sequencing, which was performed with the immunoSEQ assay at survey resolution or with the hsTCRB kit. Regarding the original processing steps: The immunoSEQ software handled the initial read processing, while the LymphoSeq R package was used for the repertoire analyses. Clonality was computed as 1 minus normalized Shannon entropy, and a Gini coefficient was also calculated for each TRB dataset. To infer phenotypes in unsorted samples, TRB sequences from sorted subsets of the recipient or donor were mapped onto the unsorted samples of the same recipient. In TCRdb, the immuneACCESS table is reduced to in-frame sequences with V and J assigned. These tables do not hold every clone; where another copy was compared, an unresolved V gene accounts for under half, and the others remain unexplained. From that table come the V and J calls and clone size; the DNA was used to work out D and trimming. Across this sample there are roughly 15,000 clones, with roughly 84% seen only once. 3.5% of the sample is held by the ten biggest clonotypes.

CDR1 and CDR2 are drawn from the germline V gene (reference sequence): LNHDA, SQIVND. V gives up 5 bases and J gives up 5 bases, and the segment between their germline ends measures 12 bases. Spanning cysteine to phenylalanine, the CDR3 consists of 13 amino acids. Just the 39-base CDR3 DNA is kept, in frame starting at base 1. The data were obtained in a study of T cells after posttransplantation cyclophosphamide (dated by TCRdb to the mid-2010s). Regarding the complete study: Using TRB sequencing, the study followed how the T cell repertoire rebuilt after myeloablative bone marrow transplantation with posttransplantation cyclophosphamide given as GVHD prophylaxis. Blood from every one of the roughly 33 PTCy patients who had 1-year posttransplant specimens underwent TRB sequencing. Samples from around 35 PTCy-treated patients and 15 to 20 related bone marrow donors of those patients were subjected to antigen receptor sequencing. In 3 patients, up to roughly 3 additional blood samples taken between 2 and 5.2 years after transplant also underwent TRB sequencing, as did pretransplant blood from a handful of patients. Public TRB sequences were compared against a database of over 3,000 sequences linked to responses to pathogens, tumor antigens, self-antigens and alloantigens. Because TRA and TRB clonality were tightly correlated in 9 samples, subsequent TCR analyses were focused on TRB only.

The paper as a whole reports these results and caveats: Across the roughly 40 patients, TRB clonality was highly associated with recipient CMV seropositivity and CMV reactivation, and diversity with PTCy was similar to that in the CNI/methotrexate controls. The TRB repertoires of T cells infiltrating skin or GI tract showed only limited overlap with the TRB repertoires of T cells in blood. At 1-2 months, donor-recipient similarity was low but rose over the first year, and the later blood repertoires were often dominated by donor CD8+ memory clones.

The chain joins TRBV19 to TRBJ2-5; TRBD1 is a weak D gene call, 5 bases matching. Sample: PBMCs, taken after an allogeneic stem cell transplant with a calcineurin inhibitor and methotrexate. The TCR comes from a male patient aged 50 to 60 who received an allogeneic stem cell transplant from an unrelated donor, was CMV-positive, and had chronic GVHD only. Because of the transplant, the T cells may be the graft donor's rather than the patient's own. DNA sequence: TGTGCCAGTAGTCCACAGGTTAGGGAGACCCAGTACTTC. Its product reads: CASSPQVRETQYF. Supplemented by the reference TRBV19 and TRBJ2-5 proteins around the CDR3, the complete variable domain is DGGITQSPKYLFRKEGQNVTLSCEQNLNHDAMYWYRQDPGQGLRLIYYSQIVNDFQKGDIAEGYSVSREKKESFPLTVTSAQKNPTAFYLCASSPQVRETQYFGPGTRLLVL.